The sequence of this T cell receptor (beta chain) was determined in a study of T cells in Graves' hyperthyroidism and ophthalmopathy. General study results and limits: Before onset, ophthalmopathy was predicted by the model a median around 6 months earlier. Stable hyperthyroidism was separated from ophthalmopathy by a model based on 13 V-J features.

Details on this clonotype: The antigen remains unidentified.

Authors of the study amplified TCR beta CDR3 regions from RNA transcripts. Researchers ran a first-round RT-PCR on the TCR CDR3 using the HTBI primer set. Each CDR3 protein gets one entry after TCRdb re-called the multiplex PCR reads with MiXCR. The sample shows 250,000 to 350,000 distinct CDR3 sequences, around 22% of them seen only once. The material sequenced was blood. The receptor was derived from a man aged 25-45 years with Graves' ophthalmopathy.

The CDR3: CASSLRQDNEQFF. The CDR3 DNA reads as TGTGCCAGCAGTTTAAGGCAGGACAATGAGCAGTTCTTC. This chain uses TRBV12-3 or TRBV12-4 with TRBJ2-1; D not certain. This CDR3 has 13 amino acids. The V end lost 2 bases, the J end lost 5 bases, and 7 bases lay between the germline ends.